This T cell receptor (beta chain) was retrieved from a study of blood T cells in healthy people across ages. This clonotype was observed a handful of times. Antigen specificity is unknown. Overall study findings and caveats: Age showed a roughly linear inverse relationship with TCR beta diversity per million T cells.

Combining a sample-barcoded 5' primer with a J-beta primer mix, a second PCR ran for about 7 to 11 cycles. TCRdb re-derived calls from the 5' RACE reads in MiXCR, one entry per CDR3 protein. The data show roughly 800,000 distinct CDR3 sequences, with about 36% seen just once and roughly 13% held by the top ten. Aged roughly 6 to 100, donors were systemically healthy Caucasians from Russia. Peripheral blood, roughly 9.3 milliliters per donor, was collected. Extraction of total RNA produced a minimum of 5.5 micrograms from each sample. The origin of this receptor is a man between 18 and 35 years old in good health. Input material: blood.

For the CDR3, the DNA is TGCAGCGCGGGCAGAGGGGGTAGCAACACCATATATTTT. It specifies CSAGRGGSNTIYF. The chain employs TRBV20-1 and TRBJ1-3, with D perhaps TRBD1 (6 bases). This CDR3 has 13 amino acids. Germline V lookup: CDR1 DFQATT, CDR2 SNEGSKA (reference sequence).